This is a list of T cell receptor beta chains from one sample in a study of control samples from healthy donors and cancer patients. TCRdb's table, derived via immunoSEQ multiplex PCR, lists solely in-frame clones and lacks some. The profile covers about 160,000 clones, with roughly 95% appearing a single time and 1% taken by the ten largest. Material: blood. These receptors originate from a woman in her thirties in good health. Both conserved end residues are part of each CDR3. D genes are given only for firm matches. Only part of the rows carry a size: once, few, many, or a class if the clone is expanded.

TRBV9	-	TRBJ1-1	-	TGTGCCAGCAGCCCTGACAGCCTTCTGAACACTGAAGCTTTCTTT	CASSPDSLLNTEAFF
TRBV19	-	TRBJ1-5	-	TGTGCCAGTAGGGAGGGTGGACAGCCCCAGCATTTT	CASREGGQPQHF
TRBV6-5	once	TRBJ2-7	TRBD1	TGTGCCAGCGAAGACAGGGGGCAGGGGGAGCAGTACTTC	CASEDRGQGEQYF
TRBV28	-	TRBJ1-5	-	TGTGCCAGCAGCCACGACAGGAGCAATCAGCCCCAGCATTTT	CASSHDRSNQPQHF
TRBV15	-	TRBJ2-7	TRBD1	TGTGCCACCAGTCTTCGGGGACAGGGGGCTCGGTACGAGCAGTACTTC	CATSLRGQGARYEQYF
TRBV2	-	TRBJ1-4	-	TGTGCCAGCCTCGGAGGGACTAATGAAAAACTGTTTTTT	CASLGGTNEKLFF
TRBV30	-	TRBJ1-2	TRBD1	TGTGCCTGGAGTGCGACAGGGTTTGGCTACACCTTC	CAWSATGFGYTF
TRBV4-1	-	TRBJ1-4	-	TGCGCCAGCAGCCAAGACCAGACGCGCCTTAATGAAAAACTGTTTTTT	CASSQDQTRLNEKLFF
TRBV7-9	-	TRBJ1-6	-	TGTGCCAGCAGCCGCGTTTTGGGGGTTAATTCACCCCTCCACTTT	CASSRVLGVNSPLHF
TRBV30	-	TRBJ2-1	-	TGTGCCTGGAGGAACCCGACCGCTCGCTCCTACAATGAGCAGTTCTTC	CAWRNPTARSYNEQFF
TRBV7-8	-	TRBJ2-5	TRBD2	TGTGCCAGCAGTCCTAGCGGGAGGGCCACAGAGACCCAGTACTTC	CASSPSGRATETQYF
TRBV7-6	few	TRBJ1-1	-	TGTGCCAGCAGTCGGGACGTCGGTGAAGCTTTCTTT	CASSRDVGEAFF
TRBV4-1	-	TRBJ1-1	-	TGCGCCAGCAGCCAAGTATACAGCCTGAACACTGAAGCTTTCTTT	CASSQVYSLNTEAFF
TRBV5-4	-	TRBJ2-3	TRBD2	TGTGCCAGCAGCTTGGGCCTAGCGGGAGGCCGCACAGATACGCAGTATTTT	CASSLGLAGGRTDTQYF
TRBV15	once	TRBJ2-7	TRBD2	TGTGCCACCAGCAGAGATCTACTAGCGGGAGCCTACGAGCAGTACTTC	CATSRDLLAGAYEQYF
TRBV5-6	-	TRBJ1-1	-	TGTGCCAGCAGCTTGGAGGCAGGCTATTCCATGAACACTGAAGCTTTCTTT	CASSLEAGYSMNTEAFF
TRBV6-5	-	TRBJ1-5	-	TGTGCCAGCAGGCCCGAGCAGGGTTCTGTTCAGCCCCAGCATTTT	CASRPEQGSVQPQHF
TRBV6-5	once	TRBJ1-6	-	TGTGCCAGCAGGGCGAGTTCGGGTCGGGGTTCACCCCTCCACTTT	CASRASSGRGSPLHF
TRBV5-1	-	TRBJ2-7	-	TGCGCCAGCAGCGCTGCAGGGAACGAGCAGTACTTC	CASSAAGNEQYF
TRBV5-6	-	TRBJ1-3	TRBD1	TGTGCCAGCAGCTTGGGAAGGGCCAGGGGGCCTGGAAACACCATATATTTT	CASSLGRARGPGNTIYF
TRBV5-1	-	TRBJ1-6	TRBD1	TGCGCCAGCAGTTTGGACAGGGCTAATTCACCCCTCCACTTT	CASSLDRANSPLHF
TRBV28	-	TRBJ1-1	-	TGTGCCAGCAGTTTCGCCCTCCCAGGGCTACAAATGAACACTGAAGCTTTCTTT	CASSFALPGLQMNTEAFF
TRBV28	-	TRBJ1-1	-	TGTGCCAGCAGGGGCTGGGATAACACTGAAGCTTTCTTT	CASRGWDNTEAFF
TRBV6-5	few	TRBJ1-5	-	TGTGCCAGCAGCGAGGGCTGGGCTGAAGGTCAGCCCCAGCATTTT	CASSEGWAEGQPQHF
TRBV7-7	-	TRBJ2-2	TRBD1	TGTGCTAGCAGCCCGGACAGGGGAACCGGGGAGCTGTTTTTT	CASSPDRGTGELFF
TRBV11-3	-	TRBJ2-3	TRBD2	TGTGCCAGCAGCCCCACGGGGGGGGGCATTCGTCCAGATACGCAGTATTTT	CASSPTGGGIRPDTQYF
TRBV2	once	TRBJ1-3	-	TGTGCCAGCAGGCCGGGAAACTCTGGAAACACCATATATTTT	CASRPGNSGNTIYF
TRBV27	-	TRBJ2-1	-	TGTGCCAGCGGGCTGAGCTCCTACAATGAGCAGTTCTTC	CASGLSSYNEQFF
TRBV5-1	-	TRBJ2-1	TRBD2	TGCGCCAGCAGCTTAAACGGACTAGCGGGAACTAGTGAGCAGTTCTTC	CASSLNGLAGTSEQFF
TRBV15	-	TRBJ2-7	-	TGTGCCACCAGCAGAGGAGACTCCAGGTCCCACGAGCAGTACTTC	CATSRGDSRSHEQYF
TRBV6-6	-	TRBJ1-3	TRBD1	TGTGCCAGCAGTCAAACCGGGACAGGGTCAGGAAACACCATATATTTT	CASSQTGTGSGNTIYF
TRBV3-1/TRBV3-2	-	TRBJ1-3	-	TGTGCCAGCAGCCAAGTGTCTGGAAACACCATATATTTT	CASSQVSGNTIYF
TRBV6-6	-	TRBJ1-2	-	TGTGCCAGCTTAGCGACCGGGACCCAAGGCGGTGGTGGCTACACCTTC	CASLATGTQGGGGYTF
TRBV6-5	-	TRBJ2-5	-	TGTGCCAGCAGTTACGGGACTGGGGTGAGCCAAGAGACCCAGTACTTC	CASSYGTGVSQETQYF
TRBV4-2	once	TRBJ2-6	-	TGTGCCAGCAGCCATGGAGGGTCTGGGGCCAACGTCCTGACTTTC	CASSHGGSGANVLTF
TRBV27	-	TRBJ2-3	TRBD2	TGTGCCAGCAGTTTATCTAGCGGGGGGCCCCAAGATACGCAGTATTTT	CASSLSSGGPQDTQYF
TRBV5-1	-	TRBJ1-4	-	TGCGCCAGCAGCCCCGTCACGCCGACGGAAAAACTGTTTTTT	CASSPVTPTEKLFF
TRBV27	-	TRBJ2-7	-	TGTGCCAGCAGTTTATCTGTCAGGGCCTACGAGCAGTACTTC	CASSLSVRAYEQYF
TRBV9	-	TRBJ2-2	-	TGTGCCAGCAGCGTTCTTTGGAGAGGCAACGGGGAGCTGTTTTTT	CASSVLWRGNGELFF
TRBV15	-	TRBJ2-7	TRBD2	TGTGCCACCAGCAGACGACCCCCCTATGGGACTAGCGGGAGTTGGGGCTCCTACGAGCAGTACTTC	CATSRRPPYGTSGSWGSYEQYF
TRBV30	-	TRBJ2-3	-	TGTGCCTGGGGCCAGCGCACAGATACGCAGTATTTT	CAWGQRTDTQYF
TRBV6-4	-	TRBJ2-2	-	TGTGCCAGCAGTGACTCCTTTAGGGAGAACACCGGGGAGCTGTTTTTT	CASSDSFRENTGELFF
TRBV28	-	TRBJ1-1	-	TGTGCCAGCAGGCCCCACGGTCTCGCTGAAGCTTTCTTT	CASRPHGLAEAFF